Presented here are 13 T cell receptor beta chains from one specimen sequenced in a study of response to subunit inactivated influenza vaccine. Each CDR3 protein gets one entry after TCRdb re-called the RT-PCR reads with MiXCR. This sample has 860,000 or so distinct CDR3 sequences, with around 21% found just once. The input for sequencing was PBMCs from blood, taken approximately 5 days after vaccination. These receptors originate from a man aged 45-65 years who received an inactivated influenza vaccine.

The V gene is TRBV4-3, the J gene TRBJ2-7; D might be TRBD1 or TRBD2, each matching 5 bases. CDR1 LGHNA and CDR2 YSLEER come from the germline V gene. The CDR3 covers 15 residues. Trimming pared 1 base from V and 4 bases from J, leaving 14 bases between. CDR3 protein: CASSQGRDARYEQYF. The CDR3 DNA sequence: TGCGCCAGCAGCCAAGGCAGGGACGCGAGGTACGAGCAGTACTTC.

As DNA, the CDR3 is TGTGCCATCAGCAGGGGAAGTGACAATCAGCCCCAGCATTTT. Its translation: CAISRGSDNQPQHF. The chain joins TRBV10-3 to TRBJ1-5; tentative D call: TRBD1 (6 bases). Germline assignment: CDR1 ENHRY and CDR2 SYGVKD. V gave up 6 bases and J gave up 3 bases, with 12 bases separating them. The CDR3 loop spans 14 amino acids.

J is TRBJ2-7 and V is TRBV5-1; D is unresolved. The CDR3 contains 14 residues. V lost 1 base to trimming and J lost 2 bases, with 10 bases between them. The germline V gene encodes CDR1 SGHRS and CDR2 YFSETQ. CDR3 coding DNA: TGCGCCAGCAGCTTGATGGACCCAGCCTACGAGCAGTACTTC. Encoded protein: CASSLMDPAYEQYF. The whole variable domain, filled in from reference TRBV5-1 and TRBJ2-7, reads KAGVTQTPRYLIKTRGQQVTLSCSPISGHRSVSWYQQTPGQGLQFLFEYFSETQRNKGNFPGRFSGRQFSNSRSEMNVSTLELGDSALYLCASSLMDPAYEQYFGPGTRLTVT.

This clonotype was counted a few times. The chain joins TRBV7-2 to TRBJ1-2, with a tentative D call TRBD1 (5 bases). CDR3 length: 13 residues. From germline, CDR1 is SGHTA and CDR2 FQGNSA. Trimming removed 4 bases at V and 4 bases at J, with 10 bases between. Written as DNA, the CDR3 is TGTGCCAGCAGCTCCGGGGCTTCCTATGGCTACACCTTC. Protein sequence: CASSSGASYGYTF.

This clonotype occurred many times. The chain combines TRBV29-1 with TRBJ1-4; 8 nucleotides agree with TRBD1. After removal of 7 bases from V and 5 bases from J, the junction contained 3 bases not matched to a gene. The CDR3 covers 12 residues. Germline V gene data show CDR1 as SQVTM and CDR2 as ANQGSEA. As DNA, the CDR3 is TGCAGCGCCGGACAGGGAAATGAAAAACTGTTTTTT. Protein: CSAGQGNEKLFF.

As for this clonotype: The junction shows a germline mismatch at one end, possibly a read error. The chain employs TRBV20-1 and TRBJ2-7; 8 positions match TRBD2. From germline, CDR1 is DFQATT and CDR2 SNEGSKA (reference sequence). The CDR3 consists of 14 residues. This chain's CDR3 is CSARAGGGSSEQYF. The CDR3 DNA is TGCAGTGCTAGAGCGGGCGGGGGGTCCTCCGAGCAGTACTTC.

This clonotype came up a few times. The chain uses TRBV4-2 and TRBJ2-7, with 9 bases aligning to TRBD2. V lost 0 bases and J lost 0; bases outside the gene matches: 3. There are 16 residues in the CDR3. Germline CDR1 LGHNA, CDR2 YNFKEQ. Here the CDR3 reads CASSQEIAGVSYEQYF. The CDR3 nucleotides are TGTGCCAGCAGCCAAGAGATAGCGGGGGTCTCCTACGAGCAGTACTTC.

This clonotype has more than one count but fewer than ten. The chain is built from TRBV5-1 and TRBJ2-5; either TRBD1 or TRBD2 may fit D (5 bases each). Germline V gives CDR1 SGHRS, CDR2 YFSETQ. The CDR3 has 14 residues. The V and J ends lost 2 bases and 4 bases respectively, with 12 bases between them. CDR3 loop: CASSFGALGETQYF. DNA for the CDR3: TGCGCCAGCAGCTTCGGGGCCCTCGGAGAGACCCAGTACTTC.

This clonotype was recorded a few times. This chain uses TRBV9 with TRBJ2-1; 7 nucleotides agree with TRBD1. CDR3 size: 16 residues. Germline CDR1 is SGDLS and CDR2 is YYNGEE. Trimming cost V 0 bases and J 9 bases; bases outside gene matches: 12. CDR3 sequence (DNA): TGTGCCAGCAGCGTAGCTAAAGGGGGCTGGCTAGGTGAGCAGTTCTTC. This encodes CASSVAKGGWLGEQFF.

V and J are TRBV6-1 and TRBJ2-5, with TRBD2 matching 8 bases. Germline CDR1 MNHNS, CDR2 SASEGT. V trimming: 5 bases; J trimming: 5 bases; junction bases outside the gene matches: 10. The CDR3 consists of 15 residues. This CDR3 is CASSPSGPWDETQYF. The CDR3 DNA sequence: TGTGCCAGCAGTCCTAGCGGGCCCTGGGATGAGACCCAGTACTTC.

This clonotype was counted once. The V and J genes are TRBV6-1 and TRBJ1-1, with 7 nucleotides matching TRBD1. Germline V gene data show CDR1 as MNHNS and CDR2 as SASEGT. The CDR3 spans 17 residues. Trimming cost V 6 bases and J 4 bases; bases outside gene matches: 17. The CDR3 region has the DNA TGTGCCAGCAGCAAGGACAGGCCTCTTTCCCTTAGCACTGAAGCTTTCTTT. It is translated as CASSKDRPLSLSTEAFF.

This clonotype was seen only a few times. CDR3 sequence reads: CASSTGVLSSNEQFF. In DNA form, the CDR3 reads TGTGCCAGCTCAACTGGGGTATTGTCATCCAATGAGCAGTTCTTC. The V gene is TRBV18, the J gene TRBJ2-1, with no clear D. The germline V gene encodes CDR1 KGHSH and CDR2 LQKENI. This CDR3 has 15 amino acids. Trimming took 5 bases from V and 6 from J, leaving 17 bases between them.

This clonotype was counted only a few times. The rearrangement uses TRBV6-5 and TRBJ2-7; 7 positions agree with TRBD1. The junction had 8 bases not matched to a gene; V was cut back by 2 bases and J by 10 bases. Germline CDR1 MNHEY, CDR2 SVGAGI. The CDR3 loop spans 13 amino acids. CDR3 DNA: TGTGCCAGCAGTTACACGCGACAGGGCCAACAGTACTTC. Translating it yields CASSYTRQGQQYF.